This TCR beta chain emerged from a study of cytomegalovirus exposure and HLA in healthy donors. Findings and caveats of the study: Listed as cytomegalovirus-associated were 150 to 200 TCR beta chains. A later analysis reportedly identified an Asian-associated ancestry cluster as carrying fewer N-insertions than the approximately 670-donor mean. Later analysis revealed greater clonal expansion in HLA-associated TCR beta chains than in equally common others.

Turning to this clone: Its specificity is not known.

The CDR3 has 15 amino acids. V lost 1 base and J 5 bases, leaving 17 bases between the germline ends. Germline loops: CDR1 GTSNPN, CDR2 SVGIG (reference sequence). Both 60 Vbeta primers and 13 Jbeta primers went into the PCR. TCRdb's copy holds only in-frame clones and misses some; the assay was immunoSEQ multiplex PCR. The top ten hold 5.1% of the sample, which has fewer than 150,000 clones, approximately 80% seen once. This clonotype was sampled from a male donor in good health and CMV-seronegative. The sequencing sample was made of PBMCs. V is TRBV30 and J is TRBJ1-1; tentatively, D is TRBD1 (6 bases). The CDR3 DNA follows: TGTGCCTGGAGTGCTCGACAGGATAAAGGTACTGAAGCTTTCTTT. It yields the protein CAWSARQDKGTEAFF.